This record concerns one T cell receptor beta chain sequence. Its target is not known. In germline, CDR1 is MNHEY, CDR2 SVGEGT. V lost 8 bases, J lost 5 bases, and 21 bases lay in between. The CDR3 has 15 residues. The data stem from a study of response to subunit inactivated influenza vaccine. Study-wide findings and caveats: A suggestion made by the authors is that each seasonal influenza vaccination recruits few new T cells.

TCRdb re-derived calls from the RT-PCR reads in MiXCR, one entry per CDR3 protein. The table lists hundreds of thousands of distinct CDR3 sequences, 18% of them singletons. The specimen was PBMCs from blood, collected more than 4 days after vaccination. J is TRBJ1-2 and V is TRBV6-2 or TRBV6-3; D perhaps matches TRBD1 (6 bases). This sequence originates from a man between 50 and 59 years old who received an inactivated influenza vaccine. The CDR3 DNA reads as TGTGCCAGCTTCGCAGGGGCAGCTTCCATTTATGGCTACACCTTC. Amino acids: CASFAGAASIYGYTF.